The rows below give T cell receptor beta chains drawn from one sample of a study of blood T cell repertoires in COVID-19. This table comes from immunoSEQ multiplex PCR, and its TCRdb copy is limited to in-frame clones, with some not included. The repertoire holds about 140,000 clones, with more than 75% as singletons. What was sequenced was peripheral blood. The receptors were gathered from a human donor in a cohort sampled during active COVID-19. CDR3s include the opening cysteine and the closing phenylalanine or tryptophan. A D gene is named only where the DNA matches it firmly. A clone size is listed for some rows: how often the clone was seen (once, few, many), or a class if it is expanded.

CDR3 protein: CASSSRGDLSTDTQYF
CDR3 DNA: TGTGCCAGCAGCTCGCGGGGGGACCTCAGCACAGATACGCAGTATTTT
clone size: many
J gene: TRBJ2-3
D gene: TRBD2
V gene: TRBV7-3

CDR3 protein: CASSAWTGSSYEQYF
CDR3 DNA: TGTGCCAGTAGTGCCTGGACAGGGAGCTCCTACGAGCAGTACTTC
clone size: -
J gene: TRBJ2-7
D gene: TRBD1
V gene: TRBV19

CDR3 protein: CASLSNTGELFF
CDR3 DNA: TGCGCCAGCCTTTCCAACACCGGGGAGCTGTTTTTT
clone size: -
J gene: TRBJ2-2
D gene: -
V gene: TRBV10-1

CDR3 protein: CASSRDRVWNEQYF
CDR3 DNA: TGCGCCAGCAGCCGCGACAGGGTGTGGAACGAGCAGTACTTC
clone size: few
J gene: TRBJ2-7
D gene: TRBD1
V gene: TRBV5-1

CDR3 protein: CASSPPTAYEQYF
CDR3 DNA: TGTGCCAGCTCACCACCTACAGCTTACGAGCAGTACTTC
clone size: -
J gene: TRBJ2-7
D gene: -
V gene: TRBV18

CDR3 protein: CASSQEVAGVRTGELFF
CDR3 DNA: TGTGCCAGCAGCCAAGAAGTGGCGGGAGTAAGGACCGGGGAGCTGTTTTTT
clone size: -
J gene: TRBJ2-2
D gene: TRBD2
V gene: TRBV4-2

CDR3 protein: CASSPRARIHTDTQYF
CDR3 DNA: TGTGCCAGCAGCCCGCGGGCGCGGATCCACACAGATACGCAGTATTTT
clone size: few
J gene: TRBJ2-3
D gene: -
V gene: TRBV11-2

CDR3 protein: CASSLALMRDRAYEQYF
CDR3 DNA: TGTGCCAGCAGCTTAGCGCTCATGCGGGACAGGGCCTACGAGCAGTACTTC
clone size: -
J gene: TRBJ2-7
D gene: TRBD1
V gene: TRBV7-2

CDR3 protein: CASSQLGVRTEAFF
CDR3 DNA: TGTGCCAGCAGCCAATTAGGGGTGAGAACTGAAGCTTTCTTT
clone size: -
J gene: TRBJ1-1
D gene: -
V gene: TRBV14

CDR3 protein: CASSPSGGSYEQYF
CDR3 DNA: TGTGCCAGCAGCCCATCAGGGGGCAGCTACGAGCAGTACTTC
clone size: -
J gene: TRBJ2-7
D gene: TRBD1
V gene: TRBV7-9

CDR3 protein: CASSPPVGETQYF
CDR3 DNA: TGTGCCAGCTCCCCTCCGGTCGGGGAGACCCAGTACTTC
clone size: -
J gene: TRBJ2-5
D gene: -
V gene: TRBV28

CDR3 protein: CASSGPAQGNAKTQYF
CDR3 DNA: TGTGCCAGCAGCGGCCCCGCACAGGGTAACGCAAAGACCCAGTACTTC
clone size: -
J gene: TRBJ2-5
D gene: -
V gene: TRBV2

CDR3 protein: CASSNREGQPQHF
CDR3 DNA: TGCGCCAGCAGCAACAGGGAAGGTCAGCCCCAGCATTTT
clone size: -
J gene: TRBJ1-5
D gene: -
V gene: TRBV4-1

CDR3 protein: CASSYDRAGANVLTF
CDR3 DNA: TGTGCCAGCAGTTACGACAGGGCTGGGGCCAACGTCCTGACTTTC
clone size: -
J gene: TRBJ2-6
D gene: TRBD1
V gene: TRBV6-5

CDR3 protein: CASVRGGANTGELFF
CDR3 DNA: TGTGCCAGCGTAAGGGGGGGGGCGAACACCGGGGAGCTGTTTTTT
clone size: -
J gene: TRBJ2-2
D gene: -
V gene: TRBV6-5

CDR3 protein: CASSSPRGRGYEQFF
CDR3 DNA: TGTGCCAGCAGCTCCCCCAGGGGGAGAGGCTATGAGCAGTTCTTC
clone size: -
J gene: TRBJ2-1
D gene: TRBD1
V gene: TRBV7-3

CDR3 protein: CASSLGASAAYEQYF
CDR3 DNA: TGTGCCAGCAGCTTAGGGGCTAGCGCCGCCTACGAGCAGTACTTC
clone size: -
J gene: TRBJ2-7
D gene: -
V gene: TRBV11-2

CDR3 protein: CAIRTGDNSPLHF
CDR3 DNA: TGTGCCATCAGGACAGGGGATAATTCACCCCTCCACTTT
clone size: -
J gene: TRBJ1-6
D gene: TRBD1
V gene: TRBV10-3

CDR3 protein: CASSLTVNTEAFF
CDR3 DNA: TGTGCCAGCAGTCTCACAGTGAACACTGAAGCTTTCTTT
clone size: -
J gene: TRBJ1-1
D gene: -
V gene: TRBV12-3/TRBV12-4